What follows are 24 T cell receptor beta chains derived from one specimen sequenced in a study of molecular identifiers for immune sequencing clone quantification. TCRdb re-called the PCR reads with MiXCR, one entry per CDR3 protein. The profile shows roughly 300,000 distinct CDR3 sequences, roughly a quarter of them singletons. The sample taken for sequencing was naive CD8+ T cells from blood, with Jurkat cell RNA spiked in. Noted subset: FACS-sorted CD8+CD4-CCR7+CD45RA+ naive T cells. Receptor source: a human donor in good health. Some libraries in this study had Jurkat cell RNA spiked in.

This clonotype was seen only a few times. V usage is TRBV4-3 and J usage is TRBJ2-1; 7 bases line up with TRBD2. The CDR3 is 16 residues long. Germline-derived CDR1 and CDR2 are LGHNA and YSLEER. V shed 3 bases and J 2 bases; nucleotides not matched to a gene: 7. The CDR3 DNA sequence: TGCGCCAGCAGCCATGATAGCGGGTTGGCCTACAATGAGCAGTTCTTC. This gives the protein CASSHDSGLAYNEQFF.

This clonotype was counted a single time. As DNA, the CDR3 is TGTGCCAGCAGCTTGTCGTCTGTGGAAGTGGGAGCTTTCTTT. This gives the protein CASSLSSVEVGAFF. V usage is TRBV5-6 and J usage is TRBJ1-1, with D hard to call. Trimming removed 1 base at V and 10 bases at J, with 17 bases between. The CDR3 loop spans 14 amino acids. Looked up from germline, CDR1 is SGHDT and CDR2 is YYEEEE.

The chain links TRBV7-9 to TRBJ1-1; 7 nucleotides align to TRBD1. There are 13 residues in the CDR3. With V trimmed by 7 bases and J by 8 bases, 10 bases remained unmatched. The V gene's germline CDR1 is SEHNR and CDR2 FQNEAQ (reference sequence). CDR3 DNA sequence: TGTGCCAGCACCCCCCCAGGACAGGCCGAAGCTTTCTTT. Protein product: CASTPPGQAEAFF.

Comments on this clonotype: Being one base from a much bigger clone, this may be a read error. V gene TRBV5-5 combines with J gene TRBJ2-2; D unresolved. This CDR3 is built from 15 residues. In germline, CDR1 is SGHKS, CDR2 YYEKEE (reference sequence). CDR3 nucleotides: TGTGCCGGCAGCTTGGTTTTTTCGAACACCGGGGAGCTGTTTTTT. Its translation: CAGSLVFSNTGELFF.

This clonotype was recorded many times. The chain uses TRBV7-2 and TRBJ1-1, with D unresolved. Trimming shortened V by 0 bases and J by 7 bases, and 12 bases separated the two germline ends. Germline CDR1 and CDR2: SGHTA and FQGNSA. CDR3 length: 14 residues. CDR3 loop: CASSLAFGNREAFF. DNA for the CDR3: TGTGCCAGCAGCTTAGCGTTCGGCAACCGTGAAGCTTTCTTT.

The chain links TRBV7-9 to TRBJ1-2; possibly TRBD1 for D (6 bases). V was clipped by 5 bases and J by 3 bases, with 16 bases between them. Germline CDR1 SEHNR, CDR2 FQNEAQ (reference sequence). This CDR3 spans 15 amino acids. This CDR3 is CASSDTGPKYYGYTF. The CDR3 DNA follows: TGTGCCAGCAGCGATACAGGGCCGAAGTACTATGGCTACACCTTC.

This clonotype was recorded many times. V and J are TRBV9 and TRBJ2-3; 8 nucleotides align to TRBD1. The ends lost 4 bases at V and 4 bases at J; junction bases unmatched: 5. The CDR3 is made up of 14 amino acids. CDR1 SGDLS and CDR2 YYNGEE come from the germline V gene. The CDR3 sequence is CASSLDRDADTQYF. As DNA, the CDR3 is TGTGCCAGCAGCTTGGACAGGGACGCAGATACGCAGTATTTT.

This clonotype was seen more than once but under ten times. This chain links TRBV7-9 with TRBJ2-7; no reliable D call. This CDR3 contains 13 residues. The germline gives CDR1 SEHNR, CDR2 FQNEAQ (reference sequence). V was shortened by 6 bases and J by 2 bases, with 11 bases between the two germline ends. CDR3 sequence reads: CASSSTSAYEQYF. CDR3 nucleotides: TGTGCCAGCAGTTCGACCTCTGCCTACGAGCAGTACTTC.

Of note for this clonotype: This may arise from a read error, as a much more abundant clone is one base away. The missing conserved phenylalanine or tryptophan at the end of this CDR3 makes a read error likely. The V and J genes are TRBV29-1 and TRBJ2-3; 8 bases are a match to TRBD2. This CDR3 comprises 15 residues. V was clipped by 4 bases and J by 2 bases; unmatched bases: 8. CDR1 and CDR2 (germline): SQVTM, ANQGSEA. CDR3 sequence (DNA): TGCAGCGTTGGTTACGTAGCGGGGTCCACAGATACGCAGTATTAT. It is translated as CSVGYVAGSTDTQYY.

This clonotype has just a few counts. The chain uses TRBV4-1 and TRBJ2-3, with D unresolved. V was trimmed by 0 bases and J by 1 base, leaving 11 bases between them. The CDR3 totals 16 residues. Germline V gives CDR1 MGHRA, CDR2 YSYEKL. In nucleotides, the CDR3 is TGCGCCAGCAGCCAAGACCTGGGATACGGCACAGATACGCAGTATTTT. Translated: CASSQDLGYGTDTQYF.

The CDR3 sequence: CASSIGGGIDQPQHF. The CDR3 DNA reads TGTGCCAGTAGTATAGGGGGGGGTATCGATCAGCCCCAGCATTTT. V is TRBV19 and J is TRBJ1-5; a weak D match, TRBD1 (5 bases). In germline, CDR1 is LNHDA, CDR2 SQIVND (reference sequence). Trimming shortened V by 1 base and J by 5 bases, and 12 bases separated the two germline ends. CDR3 size: 15 residues.

The chain couples TRBV27 to TRBJ1-1; the D gene is possibly TRBD1 (6 bases). The germline CDR1 and CDR2 sequences are MNHEY and SMNVEV (reference sequence). Trimming pared 6 bases from V and 11 bases from J, leaving 22 bases between. CDR3 length equals 14 residues. DNA for the CDR3: TGTGCCAGCAGACTCAGGGGAGGGGCCGTGAGCGCTTTCTTT. It translates to CASRLRGGAVSAFF.

V gene TRBV12-3 or TRBV12-4 combines with J gene TRBJ2-2; the match to TRBD1 covers 8 bases. After removal of 5 bases from V and 3 bases from J, the junction contained 5 bases not matched to a gene. CDR3 size: 15 residues. The CDR3 region is CASSPRQGYTGELFF. The CDR3 coding sequence is TGTGCCAGCAGTCCTCGACAGGGGTACACCGGGGAGCTGTTTTTT.

Notes on this clonotype: A read error is possible here, since a much larger clone lies one base away. The chain carries TRBV14 and TRBJ2-3; D perhaps matches TRBD1 (5 bases). CDR3 length: 16 residues. In germline, CDR1 is SGHDN, CDR2 FVKESK. DNA for the CDR3: TGTGCCAGCAGCCAAGAAGTGGGGCCCTACACAGCTACGCAGTATTTT. Translating gives CASSQEVGPYTATQYF. The full variable domain, rest sourced from reference TRBV14 and TRBJ2-3, is EAGVTQFPSHSVIEKGQTVTLRCDPISGHDNLYWYRRVMGKEIKFLLHFVKESKQDESGMPNNRFLAERTGGTYSTLKVQPAELEDSGVYFCASSQEVGPYTATQYFGPGTRLTVL.

V and J are TRBV2 and TRBJ2-7; D uncertain. Trimming removed 5 bases from V and 2 bases from J, with 13 bases in between. This CDR3 comprises 14 residues. The germline V gene encodes CDR1 SNHLY and CDR2 FYNNEI. Here the CDR3 DNA reads TGTGCCAGCAGTTCGAGCGTAACCACCTACGAGCAGTACTTC. Translation: CASSSSVTTYEQYF. Complete variable domain (other parts from reference TRBV2 and TRBJ2-7): EPEVTQTPSHQVTQMGQEVILRCVPISNHLYFYWYRQILGQKVEFLVSFYNNEISEKSEIFDDQFSVERPDGSNFTLKIRSTKLEDSAMYFCASSSSVTTYEQYFGPGTRLTVT.

In its sample, this clonotype was seen a few times. The CDR3 bases are TGTGCCAGCAGCCCCTCCCGCGCCAAAAACATTCAGTACTTC. This codes for CASSPSRAKNIQYF. The chain couples TRBV27 to TRBJ2-4; D gene uncertain. Trimming took off 6 bases at V and 1 base at J, with 10 bases between the two ends. This CDR3 comprises 14 residues. Germline values: CDR1 MNHEY, CDR2 SMNVEV (reference sequence).

This clonotype was found many times. V and J are TRBV29-1 and TRBJ1-2; D unresolved. The V end was cut by 3 bases, the J end by 4 bases, with 15 bases between. The V gene's germline CDR1 is SQVTM and CDR2 ANQGSEA. The CDR3 is made up of 14 amino acids. Here the CDR3 DNA reads TGCAGCGTTGACTGGTCTGCCGCCATCTATGGCTACACCTTC. Translated: CSVDWSAAIYGYTF.

This sequence joins TRBV7-9 and TRBJ2-7; D not resolved. This CDR3 is built from 13 residues. Trimming shortened V by 7 bases and J by 2 bases, and 12 bases separated the two germline ends. In germline, CDR1 is SEHNR, CDR2 FQNEAQ (reference sequence). Here the CDR3 reads CASTDGLTYEQYF. The CDR3 DNA sequence: TGTGCCAGCACCGATGGGCTGACCTACGAGCAGTACTTC. Full variable domain (outside the CDR3, taken from reference TRBV7-9 and TRBJ2-7): DTGVSQNPRHKITKRGQNVTFRCDPISEHNRLYWYRQTLGQGPEFLTYFQNEAQLEKSRLLSDRFSAERPKGSFSTLEIQRTEQGDSAMYLCASTDGLTYEQYFGPGTRLTVT.

Only one count was recorded for this clonotype. J is TRBJ2-5 and V is TRBV12-1; TRBD2, the table's D call, lacks a check against the DNA. TRBV12-1 constitutes a pseudogene. The CDR3 is 14 amino acids. This CDR3 is CASRTTSGEETQYF. The CDR3 DNA is TGTGCCAGCAGAACGACTAGCGGGGAAGAGACCCAGTACTTC.

The chain links TRBV12-3 or TRBV12-4 to TRBJ2-1, with 12 bases fitting TRBD1. The CDR3 loop spans 20 amino acids. The V gene end was trimmed by 6 bases and the J gene end by 5 bases; junction bases not matched to a gene: 20. The CDR3 is CASSRPGQGASNQAHNEQFF. CDR3 nucleotide sequence: TGTGCCAGCAGCCGCCCGGGACAGGGGGCCTCTAACCAGGCCCACAATGAGCAGTTCTTC.

On this clonotype itself: At one of its ends the junction is not consistent with the germline gene, which may arise from a read error. The V call is TRBV18, the J call TRBJ2-7; D gene unclear. Germline V gene lookup returns CDR1 KGHSH and CDR2 LQKENI. The CDR3 has 18 residues. Written as DNA, the CDR3 is TGTGCCAGCTCACCATCTTTCCGTCGGGTCACAGTCTCCGACGAGCAGTACTTC. Protein sequence: CASSPSFRRVTVSDEQYF.

V gene TRBV3-1 combines with J gene TRBJ1-1, with TRBD1 as a possible D gene (5 bases). The V gene lost 0 bases and the J gene lost 0 bases, with 14 bases spanning the gap. In germline, CDR1 is LGHDT, CDR2 YNNKEL (reference sequence). The CDR3 runs 17 residues. The CDR3 here is CASSQERGEAMNTEAFF. The CDR3 DNA reads TGTGCCAGCAGCCAAGAGCGGGGGGAAGCCATGAACACTGAAGCTTTCTTT.

This chain connects TRBV12-5 to TRBJ2-3; a possible D gene is TRBD1 (6 bases). The CDR3 extends over 15 amino acids. Germline lookup yields CDR1 LGHNT and CDR2 FRNRAP. Trimming took 5 bases from V and 1 from J, leaving 13 bases between them. CDR3 amino acids: CASGQGTTRTDTQYF. DNA for the CDR3: TGTGCTAGTGGTCAAGGGACAACGCGCACAGATACGCAGTATTTT.

The chain joins TRBV12-3 or TRBV12-4 to TRBJ2-1, with D possibly being TRBD1 or TRBD2 (5 bases each). There are 13 residues in the CDR3. V was pared by 6 bases and J by 4 bases, with 10 bases between. The CDR3: CASSTGPYNEQFF. CDR3 nucleotide sequence: TGTGCCAGCAGCACGGGGCCGTACAATGAGCAGTTCTTC.